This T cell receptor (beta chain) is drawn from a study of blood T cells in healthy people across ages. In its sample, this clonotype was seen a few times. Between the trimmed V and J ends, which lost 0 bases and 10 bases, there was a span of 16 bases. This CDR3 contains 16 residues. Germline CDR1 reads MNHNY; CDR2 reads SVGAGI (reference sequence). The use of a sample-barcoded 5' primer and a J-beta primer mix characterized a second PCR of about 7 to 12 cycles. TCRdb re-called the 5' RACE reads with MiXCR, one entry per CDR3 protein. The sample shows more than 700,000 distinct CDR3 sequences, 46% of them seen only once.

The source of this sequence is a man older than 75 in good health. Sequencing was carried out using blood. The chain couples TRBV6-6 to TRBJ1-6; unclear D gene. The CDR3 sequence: CASSYSPTLNGSPLHF. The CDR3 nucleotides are TGTGCCAGCAGTTACTCCCCCACCCTTAATGGATCACCCCTCCACTTT.